This TCR beta chain came from a study of blood T cell repertoires in COVID-19. Study context: Donors in Cohort 3 counted as recovered after two negative PCRs, clearance, or symptom resolution. T cells, B-cell-depleted T cells, or PBMCs supplied cDNA or gDNA.

Participants came from fewer than 25 US areas, aged roughly 18 to 89 years. Per the study methods: From reference gene primer amplification, estimates of nucleated cell counts were derived. The table came from immunoSEQ multiplex PCR; TCRdb's copy has only in-frame clones and leaves some out. V, J and clone size derive from that table, while D and trimming were established from the DNA sequence. The table lists fewer than 350,000 clones, around nine tenths of them singletons. CDR3 length equals 19 residues. Trimming cost V 1 base and J 0 bases; bases outside gene matches: 10. Looked up from germline, CDR1 is LGHNA and CDR2 is YNFKEQ.

The sequence came from a woman aged 60-75 years in a cohort exposed to, infected with or recovered from COVID-19 (not recorded which). The chain has TRBV4-2 and TRBJ2-5, with 11 bases fitting TRBD2. What was sequenced was PBMCs or T cells enriched from blood (not recorded which). The CDR3 region has the DNA TGTGCCAGCAGCCAAGCTTCTAGCGGGAGGCGAGGTTACCAAGAGACCCAGTACTTC. Encoded protein: CASSQASSGRRGYQETQYF.